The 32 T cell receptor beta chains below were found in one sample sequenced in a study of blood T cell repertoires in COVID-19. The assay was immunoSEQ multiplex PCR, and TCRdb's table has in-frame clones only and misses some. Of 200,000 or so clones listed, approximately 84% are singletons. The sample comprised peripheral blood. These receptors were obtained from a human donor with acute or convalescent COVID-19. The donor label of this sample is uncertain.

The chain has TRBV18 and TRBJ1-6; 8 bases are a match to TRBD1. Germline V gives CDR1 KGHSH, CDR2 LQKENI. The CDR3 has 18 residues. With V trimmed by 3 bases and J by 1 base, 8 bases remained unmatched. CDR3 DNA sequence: TGTGCCAGCTCACCTTATGGACAGGGCACGTCCTATAATTCACCCCTCCACTTT. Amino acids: CASSPYGQGTSYNSPLHF.

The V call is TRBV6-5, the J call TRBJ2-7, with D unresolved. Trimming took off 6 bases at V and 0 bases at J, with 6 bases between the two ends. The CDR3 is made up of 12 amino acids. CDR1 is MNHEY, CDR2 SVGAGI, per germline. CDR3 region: CASRQSSYEQYF. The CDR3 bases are TGTGCCAGCAGACAGAGCTCCTACGAGCAGTACTTC.

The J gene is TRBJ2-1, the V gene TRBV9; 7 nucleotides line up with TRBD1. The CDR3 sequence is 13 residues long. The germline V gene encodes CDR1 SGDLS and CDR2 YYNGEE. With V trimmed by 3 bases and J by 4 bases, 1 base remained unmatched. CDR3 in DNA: TGTGCCAGCAGCGGACAGGGATACAATGAGCAGTTCTTC. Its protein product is CASSGQGYNEQFF. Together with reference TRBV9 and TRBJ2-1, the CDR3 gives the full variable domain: DSGVTQTPKHLITATGQRVTLRCSPRSGDLSVYWYQQSLDQGLQFLIQYYNGEERAKGNILERFSAQQFPDLHSELNLSSLELGDSALYFCASSGQGYNEQFFGPGTRLTVL.

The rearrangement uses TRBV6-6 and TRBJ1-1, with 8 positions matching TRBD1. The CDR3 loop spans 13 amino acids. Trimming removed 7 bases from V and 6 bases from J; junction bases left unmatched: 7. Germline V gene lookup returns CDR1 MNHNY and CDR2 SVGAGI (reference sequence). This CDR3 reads CASNGQGGPEAFF. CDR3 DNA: TGTGCCAGCAACGGACAGGGAGGGCCTGAAGCTTTCTTT.

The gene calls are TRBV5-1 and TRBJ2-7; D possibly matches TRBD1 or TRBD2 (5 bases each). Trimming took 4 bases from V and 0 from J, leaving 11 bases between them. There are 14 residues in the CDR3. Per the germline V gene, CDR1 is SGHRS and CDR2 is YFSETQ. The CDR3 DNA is TGCGCCAGCAGCATGGGGGAGAGCTCCTACGAGCAGTACTTC. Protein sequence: CASSMGESSYEQYF.

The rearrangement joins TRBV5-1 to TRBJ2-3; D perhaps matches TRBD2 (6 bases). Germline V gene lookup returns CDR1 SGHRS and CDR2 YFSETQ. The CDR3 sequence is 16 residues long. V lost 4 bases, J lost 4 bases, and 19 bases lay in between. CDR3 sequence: CASSPGGIGRADTQYF. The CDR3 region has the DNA TGCGCCAGCAGCCCCGGCGGGATAGGCAGGGCAGATACGCAGTATTTT. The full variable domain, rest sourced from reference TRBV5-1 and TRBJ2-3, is KAGVTQTPRYLIKTRGQQVTLSCSPISGHRSVSWYQQTPGQGLQFLFEYFSETQRNKGNFPGRFSGRQFSNSRSEMNVSTLELGDSALYLCASSPGGIGRADTQYFGPGTRLTVL.

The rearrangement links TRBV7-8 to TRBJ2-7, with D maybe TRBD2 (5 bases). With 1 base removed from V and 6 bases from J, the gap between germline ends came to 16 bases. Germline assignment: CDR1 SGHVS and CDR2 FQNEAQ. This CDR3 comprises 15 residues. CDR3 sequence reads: CASSLVGLGMGEQYF. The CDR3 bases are TGTGCCAGCAGCTTAGTTGGACTGGGTATGGGCGAGCAGTACTTC.

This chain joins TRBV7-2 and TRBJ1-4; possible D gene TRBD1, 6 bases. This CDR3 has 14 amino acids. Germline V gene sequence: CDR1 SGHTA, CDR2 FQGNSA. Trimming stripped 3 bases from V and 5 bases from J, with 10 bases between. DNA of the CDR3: TGTGCCAGCAGCTTGGCAGGGGTGAATGAAAAACTGTTTTTT. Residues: CASSLAGVNEKLFF.

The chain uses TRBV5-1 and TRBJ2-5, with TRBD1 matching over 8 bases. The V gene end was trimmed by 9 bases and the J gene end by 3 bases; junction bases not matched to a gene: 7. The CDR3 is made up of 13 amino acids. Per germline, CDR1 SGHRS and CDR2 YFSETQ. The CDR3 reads CAIDGTGKETQYF. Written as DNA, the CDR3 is TGCGCCATCGACGGGACAGGTAAAGAGACCCAGTACTTC.

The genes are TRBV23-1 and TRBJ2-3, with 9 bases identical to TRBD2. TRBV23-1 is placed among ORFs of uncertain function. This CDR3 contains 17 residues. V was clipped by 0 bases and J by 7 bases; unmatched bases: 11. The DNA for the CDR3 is TGCGCCAGCAGTCAATCGCAGGGTGCGGGAGGGCCAAATACGCAGTATTTT. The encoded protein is CASSQSQGAGGPNTQYF.

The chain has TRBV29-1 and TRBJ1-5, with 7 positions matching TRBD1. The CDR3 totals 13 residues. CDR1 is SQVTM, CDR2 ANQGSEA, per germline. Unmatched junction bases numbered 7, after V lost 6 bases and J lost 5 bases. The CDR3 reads CSVAGTDDQPQHF. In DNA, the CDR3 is TGCAGCGTGGCTGGGACAGATGATCAGCCCCAGCATTTT.

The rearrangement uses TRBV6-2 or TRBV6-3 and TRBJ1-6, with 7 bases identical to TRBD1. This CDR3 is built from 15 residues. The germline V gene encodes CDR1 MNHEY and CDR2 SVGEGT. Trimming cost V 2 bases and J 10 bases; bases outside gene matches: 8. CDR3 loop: CASSYRQGVGSPLHF. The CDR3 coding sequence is TGTGCCAGCAGTTACCGACAGGGAGTGGGGTCACCCCTCCACTTT.

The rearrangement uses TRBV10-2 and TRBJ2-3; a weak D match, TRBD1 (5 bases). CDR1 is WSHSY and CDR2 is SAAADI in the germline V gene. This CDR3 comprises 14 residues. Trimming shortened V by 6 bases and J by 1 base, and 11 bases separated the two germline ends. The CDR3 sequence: CASRGTGGTDTQYF. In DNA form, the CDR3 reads TGCGCCAGCAGAGGCACAGGAGGCACAGATACGCAGTATTTT.

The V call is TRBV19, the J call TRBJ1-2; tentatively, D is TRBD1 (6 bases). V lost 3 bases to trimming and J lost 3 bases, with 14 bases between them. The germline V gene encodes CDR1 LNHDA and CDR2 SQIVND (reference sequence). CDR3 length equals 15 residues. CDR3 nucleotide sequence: TGTGCCAGTAGTATCTCCAGGGGAGGGGACTATGGCTACACCTTC. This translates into CASSISRGGDYGYTF.

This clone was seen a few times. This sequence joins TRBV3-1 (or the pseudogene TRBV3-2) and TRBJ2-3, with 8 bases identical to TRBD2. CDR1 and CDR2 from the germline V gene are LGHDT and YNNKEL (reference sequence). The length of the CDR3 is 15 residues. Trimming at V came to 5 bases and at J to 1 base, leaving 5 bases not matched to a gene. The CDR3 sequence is CASSLPTSGTDTQYF. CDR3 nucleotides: TGTGCCAGCAGCTTACCGACTAGCGGCACAGATACGCAGTATTTT.

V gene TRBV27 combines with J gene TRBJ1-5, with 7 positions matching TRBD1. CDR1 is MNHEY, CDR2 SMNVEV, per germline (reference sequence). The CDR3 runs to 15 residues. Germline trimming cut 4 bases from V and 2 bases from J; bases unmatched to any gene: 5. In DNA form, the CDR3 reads TGTGCCAGCAGTTCCACTGACAGGGGCAATCAGCCCCAGCATTTT. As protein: CASSSTDRGNQPQHF.

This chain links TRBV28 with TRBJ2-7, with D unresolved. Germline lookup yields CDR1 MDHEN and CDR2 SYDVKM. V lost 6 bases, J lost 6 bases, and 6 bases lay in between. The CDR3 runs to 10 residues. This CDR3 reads CASSRLEQYF. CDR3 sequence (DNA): TGTGCCAGCAGCCGTCTCGAGCAGTACTTC.

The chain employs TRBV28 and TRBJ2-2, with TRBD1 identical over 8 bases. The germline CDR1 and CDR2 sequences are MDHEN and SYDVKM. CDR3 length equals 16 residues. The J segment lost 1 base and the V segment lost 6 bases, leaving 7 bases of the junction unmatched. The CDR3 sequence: CASRLSDRVNTGELFF. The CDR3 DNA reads TGTGCCAGCAGACTCTCGGACAGGGTGAACACCGGGGAGCTGTTTTTT. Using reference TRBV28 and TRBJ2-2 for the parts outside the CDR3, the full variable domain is DVKVTQSSRYLVKRTGEKVFLECVQDMDHENMFWYRQDPGLGLRLIYFSYDVKMKEKGDIPEGYSVSREKKERFSLILESASTNQTSMYLCASRLSDRVNTGELFFGEGSRLTVL.

Here the CDR3 DNA reads TGCGCCAGCAGCCGCTCATGGGGGGGCGATGCGCACACTGAAGCTTTCTTT. Amino acid sequence: CASSRSWGGDAHTEAFF. The rearrangement uses TRBV4-3 and TRBJ1-1; D may be TRBD1 (6 bases). Trimming left V 4 bases short and J 3 bases short, with 21 bases between. The CDR3 is 17 residues long. Germline V lookup: CDR1 LGHNA, CDR2 YSLEER.

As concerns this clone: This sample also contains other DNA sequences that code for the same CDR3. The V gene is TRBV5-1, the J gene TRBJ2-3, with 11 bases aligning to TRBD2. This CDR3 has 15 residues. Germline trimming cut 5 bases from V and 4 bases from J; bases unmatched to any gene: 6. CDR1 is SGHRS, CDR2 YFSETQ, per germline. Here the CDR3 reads CASSFSGRAADTQYF. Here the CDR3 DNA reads TGCGCCAGCAGTTTTAGCGGGAGGGCTGCAGATACGCAGTATTTT.

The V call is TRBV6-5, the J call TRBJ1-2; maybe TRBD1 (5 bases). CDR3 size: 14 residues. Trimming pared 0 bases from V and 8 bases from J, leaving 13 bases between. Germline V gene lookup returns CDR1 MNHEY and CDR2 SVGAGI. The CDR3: CASSYSGGRVGYTF. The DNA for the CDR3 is TGTGCCAGCAGTTACTCGGGGGGGAGAGTCGGCTACACCTTC.

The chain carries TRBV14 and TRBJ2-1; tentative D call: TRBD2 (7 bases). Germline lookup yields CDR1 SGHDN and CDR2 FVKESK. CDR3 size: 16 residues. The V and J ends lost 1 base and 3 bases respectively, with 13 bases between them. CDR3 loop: CASSQAGGAIYNEQFF. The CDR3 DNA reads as TGTGCCAGCAGCCAAGCGGGGGGCGCGATCTACAATGAGCAGTTCTTC.

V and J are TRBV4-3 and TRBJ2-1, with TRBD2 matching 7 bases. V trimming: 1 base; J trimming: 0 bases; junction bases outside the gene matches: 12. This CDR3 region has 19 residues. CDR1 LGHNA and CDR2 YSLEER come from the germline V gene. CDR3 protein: CASSQVAGTTMSSYNEQFF. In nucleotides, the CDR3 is TGCGCCAGCAGCCAAGTTGCCGGGACTACTATGAGCTCCTACAATGAGCAGTTCTTC.

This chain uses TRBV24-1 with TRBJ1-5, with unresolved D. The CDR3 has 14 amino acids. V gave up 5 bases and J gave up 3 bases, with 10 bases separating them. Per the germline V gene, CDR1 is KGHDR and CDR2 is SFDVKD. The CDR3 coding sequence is TGTGCCACCAGTGTCGGCCGGGACAATCAGCCCCAGCATTTT. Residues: CATSVGRDNQPQHF.

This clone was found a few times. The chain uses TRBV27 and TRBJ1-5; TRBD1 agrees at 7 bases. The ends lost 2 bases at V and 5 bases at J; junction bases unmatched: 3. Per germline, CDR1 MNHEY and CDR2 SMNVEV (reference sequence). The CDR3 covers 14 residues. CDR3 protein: CASSLEGADQPQHF. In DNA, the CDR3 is TGTGCCAGCAGTTTAGAGGGGGCAGATCAGCCCCAGCATTTT.

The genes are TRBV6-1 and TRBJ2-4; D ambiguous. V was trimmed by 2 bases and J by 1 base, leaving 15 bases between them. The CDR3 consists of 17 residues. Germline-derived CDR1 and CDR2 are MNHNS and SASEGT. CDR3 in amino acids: CASSESGFLGAKNIQYF. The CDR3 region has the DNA TGTGCCAGCAGTGAATCAGGATTTCTTGGGGCCAAAAACATTCAGTACTTC.

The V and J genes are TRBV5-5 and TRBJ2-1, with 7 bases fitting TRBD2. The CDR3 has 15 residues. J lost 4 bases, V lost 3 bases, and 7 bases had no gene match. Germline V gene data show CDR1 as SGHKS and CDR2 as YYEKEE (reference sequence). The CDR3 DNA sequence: TGTGCCAGCAGCTACCTACTAGCGCCTTACAATGAGCAGTTCTTC. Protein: CASSYLLAPYNEQFF. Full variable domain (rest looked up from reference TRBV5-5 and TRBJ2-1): DAGVTQSPTHLIKTRGQQVTLRCSPISGHKSVSWYQQVLGQGPQFIFQYYEKEERGRGNFPDRFSARQFPNYSSELNVNALLLGDSALYLCASSYLLAPYNEQFFGPGTRLTVL.

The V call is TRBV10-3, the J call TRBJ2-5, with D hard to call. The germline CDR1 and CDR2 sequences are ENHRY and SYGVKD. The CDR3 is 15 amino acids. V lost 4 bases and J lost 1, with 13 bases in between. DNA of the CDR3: TGTGCCATCAGTGGTTCTCTTGACATCCAAGAGACCCAGTACTTC. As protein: CAISGSLDIQETQYF.

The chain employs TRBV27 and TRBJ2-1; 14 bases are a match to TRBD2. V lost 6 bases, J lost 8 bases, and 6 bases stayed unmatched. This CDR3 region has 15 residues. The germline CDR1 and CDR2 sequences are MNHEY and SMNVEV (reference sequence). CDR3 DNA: TGTGCCAGCAGGTATCAGGGACTAGCGGGGGATGAGCAGTTCTTC. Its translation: CASRYQGLAGDEQFF.

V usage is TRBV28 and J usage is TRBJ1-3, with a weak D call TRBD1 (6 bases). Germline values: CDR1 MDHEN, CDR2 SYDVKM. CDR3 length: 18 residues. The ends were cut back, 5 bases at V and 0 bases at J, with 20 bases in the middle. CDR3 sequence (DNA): TGTGCCAGCAGTCCCCCGGGGGGCGCCCTCCTCTCTGGAAACACCATATATTTT. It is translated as CASSPPGGALLSGNTIYF.

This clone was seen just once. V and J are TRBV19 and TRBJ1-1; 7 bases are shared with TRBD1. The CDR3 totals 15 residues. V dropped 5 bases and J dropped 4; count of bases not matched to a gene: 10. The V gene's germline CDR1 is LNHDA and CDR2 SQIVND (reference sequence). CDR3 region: CASSALDRLGTEAFF. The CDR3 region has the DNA TGTGCCAGTAGTGCGTTGGACAGGTTGGGCACTGAAGCTTTCTTT.

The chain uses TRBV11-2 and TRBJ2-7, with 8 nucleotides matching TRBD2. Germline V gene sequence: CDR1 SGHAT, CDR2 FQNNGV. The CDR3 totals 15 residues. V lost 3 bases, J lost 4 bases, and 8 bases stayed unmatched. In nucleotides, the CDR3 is TGTGCCAGCAGCTTCGCTAGCGGGCCTTTATACGAGCAGTACTTC. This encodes CASSFASGPLYEQYF.